This T cell receptor (beta chain) stems from a study of response to subunit inactivated influenza vaccine. TCRdb passed the RT-PCR reads through MiXCR, listing each CDR3 protein once. The sample gives 300,000 to 350,000 distinct CDR3 sequences, about 20% of which show up once; over 9% is in the top ten. Study conclusions and caveats: Every seasonal influenza vaccination brings in few new T cells, the authors suggested.

As to this clonotype: Its antigen is unidentified. At one of its ends the junction is not consistent with the germline gene, which may arise from a read error.

The material sequenced was PBMCs from blood, taken about 20 months after vaccination. The origin of this receptor is a man aged 50-75 years who received an inactivated influenza vaccine.

This CDR3 is CASTWTSEALF. CDR3 coding DNA: TGTGCCAGCACTTGGACGTCTGAAGCTTTATTT. The chain has TRBV2 and TRBJ1-1, with D uncertain. The CDR3 length is 11 residues. Germline V lookup: CDR1 SNHLY, CDR2 FYNNEI.